This T cell receptor (beta chain) was captured in a study of cytomegalovirus exposure and HLA in healthy donors. Study background: The study placed approximately 80% of its 350 to 450 genotyped donors in the Caucasian-associated ancestry cluster.

A multiplex PCR was run with 60 Vbeta primers and 13 Jbeta primers. Produced via immunoSEQ multiplex PCR; TCRdb's table is partial and in-frame only. The sample has over 150,000 clones, 60% to 80% seen once. V trimming: 11 bases; J trimming: 2 bases; junction bases outside the gene matches: 14. Germline CDR1 is SNHLY and CDR2 is FYNNEI. The CDR3 totals 16 residues. Sequencing was carried out using PBMCs. The clonotype was recovered from a woman between 45 and 60 years old in good health and CMV-seropositive. The rearrangement joins TRBV2 to TRBJ2-3; the match to TRBD2 covers 9 bases. The CDR3 protein is CAFGVAGDLFTDTQYF. CDR3 nucleotides: TGTGCCTTCGGGGTAGCGGGGGACCTATTCACAGATACGCAGTATTTT.